The 6 T cell receptor beta chains presented below share a single source sample, sequenced in a study of chemoradiotherapy in HPV16-positive cancers. Produced via immunoSEQ multiplex PCR; TCRdb's table is partial and in-frame only. The sample carries about 7,300 clones, roughly 91% recorded once. Collection of the sample occurred from a patient who underwent chemoradiotherapy. The receptors originated from a human donor with HPV-associated anogenital cancer.

V gene TRBV11-2 combines with J gene TRBJ2-5; TRBD2 agrees at 7 bases. The CDR3 has 14 residues. The germline V gene encodes CDR1 SGHAT and CDR2 FQNNGV. V gave up 3 bases and J gave up 1 base; unmatched junction bases: 2. The CDR3 DNA reads as TGTGCCAGCAGCTTTTGGGGGGGCCAAGAGACCCAGTACTTC. Translated: CASSFWGGQETQYF.

The V call is TRBV5-4, the J call TRBJ2-1, with D perhaps given as TRBD1 or TRBD2 (5 bases each). The CDR3 sequence is 14 residues long. Trimming shortened V by 0 bases and J by 6 bases, and 10 bases separated the two germline ends. The germline gives CDR1 SGHNT, CDR2 YYREEE (reference sequence). The DNA of the CDR3 is TGTGCCAGCAGCTTGGCGGGACCGGCCAATGAGCAGTTCTTC. It translates to CASSLAGPANEQFF.

This clone was recorded a few times. The chain joins TRBV14 to TRBJ2-7, with 10 bases fitting TRBD2. In germline, CDR1 is SGHDN, CDR2 FVKESK. This CDR3 contains 15 residues. V trimming: 2 bases; J trimming: 6 bases; junction bases outside the gene matches: 7. The CDR3 DNA follows: TGTGCCAGCAGCCAATCAGCGGGAGGGCCTGCCGAGCAGTACTTC. It translates to CASSQSAGGPAEQYF.

This CDR3 is CASSLFQGGSGYTF. Written as DNA, the CDR3 is TGTGCCAGCAGTTTATTCCAGGGTGGTAGTGGCTACACCTTC. The chain has TRBV27 and TRBJ1-2; TRBD1 is a possible D gene (5 bases). V lost 1 base and J lost 7, with 13 bases in between. The CDR3 sequence is 14 residues long. Germline V gene lookup returns CDR1 MNHEY and CDR2 SMNVEV (reference sequence).

The chain employs TRBV30 and TRBJ2-4, with 8 bases identical to TRBD2. CDR3 length equals 14 residues. Germline V gene sequence: CDR1 GTSNPN, CDR2 SVGIG (reference sequence). V lost 5 bases and J lost 9; bases outside the gene matches: 12. The CDR3 DNA reads as TGTGCCTGGGGATCGTCGGGGGGGCGGGGCATTCAGTACTTC. Residues: CAWGSSGGRGIQYF. Full variable domain (missing parts from reference TRBV30 and TRBJ2-4): SQTIHQWPATLVQPVGSPLSLECTVEGTSNPNLYWYRQAAGRGLQLLFYSVGIGQISSEVPQNLSASRPQDRQFILSSKKLLLSDSGFYLCAWGSSGGRGIQYFGAGTRLSVL.

The gene calls are TRBV27 and TRBJ1-2; no reliable D call. Trimming removed 5 bases at V and 5 bases at J, with 12 bases between. The germline V gene encodes CDR1 MNHEY and CDR2 SMNVEV (reference sequence). The CDR3 consists of 13 residues. The CDR3 region is CASSLGQLYGYTF. In nucleotides, the CDR3 is TGTGCCAGCAGTCTTGGTCAGCTATATGGCTACACCTTC.